This is a list of T cell receptor beta chains from one sample in a study of metastatic and nonmetastatic thyroid tumors. Via MiXCR, TCRdb re-called the PCR reads. The repertoire holds approximately 30,000 clones, approximately 3.7% seen once, with around 3.1% in the top ten. Sample: blood. The receptors were sampled from a male donor with papillary thyroid cancer or a benign thyroid nodule (not recorded which). Some clones in this sample may be carry-over from other donors' samples. Each CDR3 is given with its conserved first and last residue. A D gene is named only where the DNA matches it firmly. Clone size is stated in some rows and not others, as once, few, many or a class when expanded.

TRBJ1-2 | TRBV6-1 | . | many | TGTGCCAGCAGTGGCCGGGACATCAACTATGGCTACACCTTC | CASSGRDINYGYTF
TRBJ1-5 | TRBV27 | . | many | TGTGCCAGCAGTTTATCGTATTTGACATATGTATCCAATCAGCCCCAGCATTTT | CASSLSYLTYVSNQPQHF
TRBJ2-3 | TRBV3-1 | . | many | TGTGCCAGCAGCCGCACCCGTCAGCAGGAAGAAGGAGATACGCAGTATTTT | CASSRTRQQEEGDTQYF
TRBJ2-5 | TRBV6-9 | TRBD1 | . | TGTGCCAGCAGTGAGGGGGACAGGGAGTGGACCCAGTACTTC | CASSEGDREWTQYF
TRBJ1-1 | TRBV5-1 | . | . | TGCGCCAGCAGCTTGGTGGGGGCGCCTGCTTCTCGAGCTTTCTTT | CASSLVGAPASRAFF
TRBJ1-2 | TRBV7-9 | . | many | TGTGCCAGCAGCTTAGGCGGGGAACGCGGCTACACCTTC | CASSLGGERGYTF
TRBJ2-7 | TRBV9 | . | . | TGTGCCAGCAGCGTATCACTGGCGGGAAGGGGGGAGCAGTACTTC | CASSVSLAGRGEQYF
TRBJ1-5 | TRBV28 | TRBD1 | . | TGTGCCAGCAGAACTTCTGGGACAGGGGATCATCATCCCCAGCATTTT | CASRTSGTGDHHPQHF
TRBJ2-7 | TRBV12-3/TRBV12-4 | . | few | TGTGCCAGTAGTTTGGCGGGTAGTCGCTACGAGCAGTACTTC | CASSLAGSRYEQYF
TRBJ2-2 | TRBV7-9 | . | few | TGTGCCAGCAGCTTAAGACTAGGTGACACCGGGGAGCTGTTTTTT | CASSLRLGDTGELFF
TRBJ2-5 | TRBV11-2 | . | many | TGTGCCGGCAGCTTACCGGCCCTCCAAGAGACCCAGTACTTC | CAGSLPALQETQYF
TRBJ1-6 | TRBV27 | . | . | TGTGCCAGCAGTCCCTGTACAGACTCCTATAATTCACCCCTCCACTTT | CASSPCTDSYNSPLHF
TRBJ2-5 | TRBV20-1 | TRBD2 | . | TGCAGTGCTAGGAGGACTAGTCAAGAGACCCAGTACTTC | CSARRTSQETQYF
TRBJ1-1 | TRBV19 | TRBD1 | many | TGTGCCAGTAGTGGACAGGGGTGGCCTGAAGCTTTCTTT | CASSGQGWPEAFF
TRBJ1-2 | TRBV30 | . | few | TGTGCCTGGAGGGAAGGATACCCTAACTATGGATACACCTTC | CAWREGYPNYGYTF
TRBJ1-6 | TRBV6-1 | . | few | TGTGCCAGCAGTAGTGGGAGACTCCCCGTCAATTCACCCCTCCACTTT | CASSSGRLPVNSPLHF
TRBJ2-2 | TRBV24-1 | . | few | TGTGCCACCAGTGATTCGCGGAGGGGTGACACCGGGGAGCTGTTTTTT | CATSDSRRGDTGELFF
TRBJ2-3 | TRBV28 | . | many | TGTGCCAGCAGTTTATCGGACACTCATACGCAGTATTTT | CASSLSDTHTQYF
TRBJ2-7 | TRBV6-5 | TRBD1 | many | TGTGCCAGCAGTTACGGGACAGGGGGCTACGAGCAGTACTTC | CASSYGTGGYEQYF
TRBJ2-1 | TRBV10-3 | TRBD1 | . | TGTGCCATCAAGGGACAGGGGGCTACAGTCTCAGCGGGAGATCCCTACAATGAGCAGTTCTTC | CAIKGQGATVSAGDPYNEQFF
TRBJ1-5 | TRBV2 | . | few | TGTGCCAGCAGTTGGGCGGGCATGGGGCCCCAGCATTTT | CASSWAGMGPQHF
TRBJ1-1 | TRBV28 | . | medium-sized | TGTGCCAGCAGTAGGTGGCAGTCTGAAGCTTTCTTT | CASSRWQSEAFF
TRBJ2-1 | TRBV3-1 | . | many | TGTGCCAGCAGCACTCAACCAGGATCCTACAATGAGCAGTTCTTC | CASSTQPGSYNEQFF
TRBJ1-1 | TRBV19 | TRBD1 | many | TGTGCCAGTGGGGACAGTATGAACACTGAAGCTTTCTTT | CASGDSMNTEAFF
TRBJ1-1 | TRBV6-2/TRBV6-3 | . | . | TGTGCCAGCAGCGTACCGGGACATAAGAACACTGAAGCTTTCTTT | CASSVPGHKNTEAFF
TRBJ2-2 | TRBV6-2/TRBV6-3 | TRBD2 | many | TGTGCCACCTTTTCGGGTAGCGCGGGGGCCGGGGAGCTGTTTTTT | CATFSGSAGAGELFF
TRBJ1-1 | TRBV6-2/TRBV6-3 | . | . | TGTGCCAGCAGTTACGATTGGACTGCTGCCAAAGCTTTCTTT | CASSYDWTAAKAFF
TRBJ2-3 | TRBV5-1 | . | few | TGCGCCAGCAGCTCAAAGCGGCCTAGCACAGATACGCAGTATTTT | CASSSKRPSTDTQYF
TRBJ1-5 | TRBV6-1 | . | medium-sized | TGTGCCAGCAGTGGGAGCGGGACGGATCAGCCCCAGCATTTT | CASSGSGTDQPQHF
TRBJ2-5 | TRBV15 | TRBD2 | many | TGTGCCACCAGTCTACTAGCGGGAGTGTATGAGACCCAGTACTTC | CATSLLAGVYETQYF
TRBJ2-3 | TRBV18 | TRBD2 | many | TGTGCCAGCTCCCTAAGTACTAGCGGGGGTAGCACAGATACGCAGTATTTT | CASSLSTSGGSTDTQYF
TRBJ2-1 | TRBV7-9 | . | . | TGTGCCAGCAGCTTAGAACAGCCCGAGCAGTTCTTC | CASSLEQPEQFF
TRBJ1-2 | TRBV12-3/TRBV12-4 | . | . | TGTGCCAGCAGTTTAGAAGTCCTGGCAGAAAGCTATGGCTACACCTTC | CASSLEVLAESYGYTF
TRBJ1-1 | TRBV7-8 | . | many | TGTGCCAGCAGCATAAGAAGGACATCCAAGGTTGAAGCTTTCTTT | CASSIRRTSKVEAFF
TRBJ2-2 | TRBV6-1 | . | few | TGCGCCAGCAGTGAGGGGAGAGGGGAGCTGTTTTTT | CASSEGRGELFF
TRBJ2-3 | TRBV6-2/TRBV6-3 | TRBD2 | few | TGTGCCAGCAGCCGCCCGGGAGGGAGGGCAGATACGCAGTATTTT | CASSRPGGRADTQYF
TRBJ2-7 | TRBV20-1 | TRBD2 | few | TGCAGTGCTAGAGGGACTAGCGGGACAGACGAGCAGTACTTC | CSARGTSGTDEQYF
TRBJ2-5 | TRBV10-3 | . | many | TGTGCCGTGGGTGGGACCCAGTACTTC | CAVGGTQYF
TRBJ2-2 | TRBV20-1 | . | medium-sized | TGCAGTGCCCAATCGGGACATTCCGCGAACACCGGGGAGCTGTTTTTT | CSAQSGHSANTGELFF
TRBJ1-2 | TRBV6-6 | . | many | TGTGCCAGCAGTTACGGAGACTATGGCTACACCTTC | CASSYGDYGYTF
TRBJ1-2 | TRBV6-5 | . | . | TGTGCCAGCAGTTACTCGAAGGGAGACTATGGCTACACCTTC | CASSYSKGDYGYTF
TRBJ1-2 | TRBV4-1 | . | . | TGCGCCAGCAGCCAACACGAAGGGCTGGTGGGTGGCTACACCTTC | CASSQHEGLVGGYTF
TRBJ1-3 | TRBV7-8 | . | . | TGTGCCAGCAGCTTAGGGGCCAGGACAGCTGAAAGCACCATATATTTT | CASSLGARTAESTIYF
TRBJ1-1 | TRBV28 | . | few | TGTACCAGCAGTCTCCCCCTCACTGAAGCTTCCTTT | CTSSLPLTEASF